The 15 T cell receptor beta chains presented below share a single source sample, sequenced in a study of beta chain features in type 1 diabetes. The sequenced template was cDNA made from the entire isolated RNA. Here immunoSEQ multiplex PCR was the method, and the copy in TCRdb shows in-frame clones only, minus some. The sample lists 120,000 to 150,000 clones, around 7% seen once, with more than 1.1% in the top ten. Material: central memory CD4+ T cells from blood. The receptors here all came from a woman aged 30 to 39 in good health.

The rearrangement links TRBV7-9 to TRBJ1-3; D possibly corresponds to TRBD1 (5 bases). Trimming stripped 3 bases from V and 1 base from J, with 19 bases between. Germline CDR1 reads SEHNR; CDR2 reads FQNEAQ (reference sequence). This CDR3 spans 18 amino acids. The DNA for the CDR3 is TGTGCCAGCAGCTTTCGGGACGGAGGGGTAGCGTCTGGAAACACCATATATTTT. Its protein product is CASSFRDGGVASGNTIYF.

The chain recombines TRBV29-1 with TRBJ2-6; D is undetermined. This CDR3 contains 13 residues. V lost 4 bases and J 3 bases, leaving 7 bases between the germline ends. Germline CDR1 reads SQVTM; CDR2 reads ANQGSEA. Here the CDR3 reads CSVGAFGANVLTF. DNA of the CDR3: TGCAGCGTTGGGGCTTTTGGGGCCAACGTCCTGACTTTC.

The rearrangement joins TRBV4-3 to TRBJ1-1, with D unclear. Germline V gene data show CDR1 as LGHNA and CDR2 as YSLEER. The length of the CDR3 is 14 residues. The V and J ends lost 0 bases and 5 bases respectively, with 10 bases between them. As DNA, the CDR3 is TGCGCCAGCAGCCAAGAGGGCCCGGGGACTGAAGCTTTCTTT. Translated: CASSQEGPGTEAFF.

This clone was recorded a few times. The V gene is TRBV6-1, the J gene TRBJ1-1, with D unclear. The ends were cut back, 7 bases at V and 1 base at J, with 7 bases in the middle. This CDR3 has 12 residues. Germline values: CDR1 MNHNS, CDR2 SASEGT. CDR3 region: CASIWANTEAFF. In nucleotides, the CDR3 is TGTGCCAGCATTTGGGCGAACACTGAAGCTTTCTTT.

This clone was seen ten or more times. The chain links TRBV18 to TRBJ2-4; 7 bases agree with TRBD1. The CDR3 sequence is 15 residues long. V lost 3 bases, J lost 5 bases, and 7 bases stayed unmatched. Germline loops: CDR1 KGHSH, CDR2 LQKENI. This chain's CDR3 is CASSPRTGNENIQYF. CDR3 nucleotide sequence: TGTGCCAGCTCACCTCGGACAGGCAATGAAAACATTCAGTACTTC.

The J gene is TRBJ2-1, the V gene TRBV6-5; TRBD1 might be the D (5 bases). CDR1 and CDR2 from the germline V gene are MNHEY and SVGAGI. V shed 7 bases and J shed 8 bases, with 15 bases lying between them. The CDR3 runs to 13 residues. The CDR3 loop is CASKGMNFDEQFF. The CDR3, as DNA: TGTGCCAGCAAGGGGATGAATTTCGATGAGCAGTTCTTC.

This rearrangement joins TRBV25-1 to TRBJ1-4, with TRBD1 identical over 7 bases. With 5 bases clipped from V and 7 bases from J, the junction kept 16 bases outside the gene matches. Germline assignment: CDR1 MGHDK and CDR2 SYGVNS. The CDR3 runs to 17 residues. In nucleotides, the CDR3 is TGTGCCAGCAGTCCCTCCCCCCGACAGGGATGGGGTGAAAAACTGTTTTTT. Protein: CASSPSPRQGWGEKLFF.

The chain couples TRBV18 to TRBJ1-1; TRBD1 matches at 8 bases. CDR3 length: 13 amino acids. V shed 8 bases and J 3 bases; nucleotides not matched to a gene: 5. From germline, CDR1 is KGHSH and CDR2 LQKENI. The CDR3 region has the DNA TGTGCCAGCGGGCCGGGACAGGACACTGAAGCTTTCTTT. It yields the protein CASGPGQDTEAFF.

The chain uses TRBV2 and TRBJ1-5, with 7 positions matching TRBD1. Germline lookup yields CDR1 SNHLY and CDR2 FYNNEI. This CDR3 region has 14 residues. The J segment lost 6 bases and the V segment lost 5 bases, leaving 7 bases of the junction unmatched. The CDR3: CASSNRGGGQPQHF. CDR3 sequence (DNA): TGTGCCAGCAGTAACAGGGGAGGAGGTCAGCCCCAGCATTTT.

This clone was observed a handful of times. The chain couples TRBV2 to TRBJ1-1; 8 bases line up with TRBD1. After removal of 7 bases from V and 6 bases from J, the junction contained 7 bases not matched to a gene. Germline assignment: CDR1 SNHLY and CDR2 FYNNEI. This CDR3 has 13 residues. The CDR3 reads CASNQQGVAEAFF. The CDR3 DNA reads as TGTGCCAGCAACCAACAGGGGGTCGCTGAAGCTTTCTTT.

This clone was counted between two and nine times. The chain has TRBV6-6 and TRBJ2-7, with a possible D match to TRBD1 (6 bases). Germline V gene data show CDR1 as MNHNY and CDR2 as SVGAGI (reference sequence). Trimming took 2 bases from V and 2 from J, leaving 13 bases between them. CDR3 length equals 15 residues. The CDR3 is CASSYGQQSTYEQYF. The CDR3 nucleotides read TGTGCCAGCAGTTACGGACAGCAGTCTACCTACGAGCAGTACTTC.

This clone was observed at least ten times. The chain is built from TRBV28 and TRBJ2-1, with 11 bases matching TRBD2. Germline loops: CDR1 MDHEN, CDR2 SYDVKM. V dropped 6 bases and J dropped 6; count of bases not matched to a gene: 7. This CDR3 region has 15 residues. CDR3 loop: CASSLTSGTSNEQFF. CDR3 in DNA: TGTGCCAGCAGCCTGACTAGCGGGACCTCCAATGAGCAGTTCTTC. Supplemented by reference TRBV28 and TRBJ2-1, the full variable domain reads DVKVTQSSRYLVKRTGEKVFLECVQDMDHENMFWYRQDPGLGLRLIYFSYDVKMKEKGDIPEGYSVSREKKERFSLILESASTNQTSMYLCASSLTSGTSNEQFFGPGTRLTVL.

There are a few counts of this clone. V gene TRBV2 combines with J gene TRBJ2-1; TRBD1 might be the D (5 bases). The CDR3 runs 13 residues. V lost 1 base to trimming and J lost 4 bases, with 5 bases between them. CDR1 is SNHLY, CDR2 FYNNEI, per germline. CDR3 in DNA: TGTGCCAGCAGTGAAGGACAGTACAATGAGCAGTTCTTC. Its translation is CASSEGQYNEQFF.

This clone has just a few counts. CDR3 nucleotide sequence: TGTGCCAGCAGTTTTTCCAGGGGGTTAGACCATCTCACAGATACGCAGTATTTT. Protein: CASSFSRGLDHLTDTQYF. This sequence joins TRBV28 and TRBJ2-3, with 7 nucleotides matching TRBD1. This CDR3 contains 18 residues. Unmatched junction bases numbered 14, after V lost 3 bases and J lost 2 bases. Germline lookup yields CDR1 MDHEN and CDR2 SYDVKM.

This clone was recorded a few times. The CDR3 sequence is CASSRSGRGDEQFF. DNA for the CDR3: TGTGCCAGCAGTAGAAGCGGACGAGGCGATGAGCAGTTCTTC. The chain couples TRBV28 to TRBJ2-1, with a possible D match to TRBD2 (5 bases). In germline, CDR1 is MDHEN, CDR2 SYDVKM. The CDR3 totals 14 residues. V lost 5 bases and J lost 8, with 16 bases in between.